This record concerns one TCR beta chain sequence. This sample is drawn from a study of T cell responses to AZD1222 COVID-19 vaccine. CDR1 and CDR2 from the germline V gene are SGHVS and FQNEAQ. The CDR3 totals 15 residues. Trimming removed 2 bases at V and 7 bases at J, with 17 bases between. Clones were sequenced by immunoSEQ multiplex PCR, and TCRdb holds only the in-frame ones, with some missing. Of roughly 99,000 clones in the sample, over 80% were seen once. Specimen: peripheral blood, collected 28 days after the second AZD1222 dose. The chain combines TRBV7-8 with TRBJ1-2, with D possibly TRBD1 on 6 matching bases. The source of this sequence is an adult who received the AZD1222 COVID-19 vaccine. The CDR3 DNA follows: TGTGCCAGCAGCTTATCTTCTTCCAGGGACATTGGCTACACCTTC. This sequence encodes CASSLSSSRDIGYTF.